The 10 T cell receptor beta chains reported below all come from one sample, sequenced in a study of blood T cell repertoires in COVID-19. Only in-frame clones appear in the TCRdb table, and some are missing; sequencing was by immunoSEQ multiplex PCR. The sample carries some 170,000 clones, about 81% recorded once. Sequenced sample: peripheral blood. All receptors come from a man aged 55 to 69 with active or convalescent COVID-19.

The rearrangement joins TRBV11-2 to TRBJ2-5; 7 nucleotides agree with TRBD2. CDR3 size: 15 residues. Germline V gives CDR1 SGHAT, CDR2 FQNNGV. The V gene end was trimmed by 2 bases and the J gene end by 2 bases; junction bases not matched to a gene: 5. CDR3 residues: CASSLMGREQETQYF. CDR3 DNA sequence: TGTGCCAGCAGCTTAATGGGGAGGGAGCAAGAGACCCAGTACTTC.

This chain joins TRBV14 and TRBJ1-1; D might be TRBD1 (5 bases). Deletions cut 4 bases from V and 11 bases from J, with 20 bases between. Germline V CDR1 and CDR2: SGHDN, FVKESK. This CDR3 is built from 14 residues. DNA for the CDR3: TGTGCCAGCAGCCGCCTAGCAGGTGCTCGGGGGGCTTTCTTT. Translating it yields CASSRLAGARGAFF.

The DNA of the CDR3 is TGTGCCAGCAGGGTACCCGGGACAGGGCACTACGAGCAGTACTTC. It is translated as CASRVPGTGHYEQYF. The rearrangement joins TRBV27 to TRBJ2-7; TRBD1 matches at 9 bases. The junction had 9 bases not matched to a gene; V was cut back by 6 bases and J by 3 bases. Looked up from germline, CDR1 is MNHEY and CDR2 is SMNVEV (reference sequence). This CDR3 is built from 15 residues.

The chain combines TRBV13 with TRBJ2-7; 8 nucleotides line up with TRBD2. V trimming: 5 bases; J trimming: 9 bases; junction bases outside the gene matches: 9. The CDR3 has 13 amino acids. The germline V gene encodes CDR1 PRHDT and CDR2 FYEKMQ (reference sequence). CDR3 in DNA: TGTGCCAGCAGCGAGAGAGCGGGAGTAGTGCAGTACTTC. Its protein product is CASSERAGVVQYF.

This chain joins TRBV5-1 and TRBJ2-7; D perhaps matches TRBD1 (5 bases). CDR1 and CDR2 (germline): SGHRS, YFSETQ. CDR3 length: 14 residues. V was pared by 0 bases and J by 2 bases, with 9 bases between. The CDR3 protein is CASSLGTQPYEQYF. The CDR3 DNA reads TGCGCCAGCAGCTTGGGGACACAACCCTACGAGCAGTACTTC.

CDR3 sequence reads: CASSLQRGSEQFF. CDR3 coding DNA: TGCGCCAGCAGCTTGCAGCGGGGGAGTGAGCAGTTCTTC. V and J are TRBV5-1 and TRBJ2-1; the match to TRBD2 covers 8 bases. There are 13 residues in the CDR3. With V trimmed by 1 base and J by 9 bases, 3 bases remained unmatched. The germline V gene encodes CDR1 SGHRS and CDR2 YFSETQ.

The chain combines TRBV5-1 with TRBJ2-7; 11 bases align to TRBD2. The CDR3 totals 17 residues. Trimming removed 4 bases from V and 2 bases from J; junction bases left unmatched: 11. Germline CDR1 is SGHRS and CDR2 is YFSETQ. The CDR3 is CASSLGLAVAPPYEQYF. The CDR3 DNA reads TGCGCCAGCAGCCTGGGACTAGCGGTCGCCCCCCCCTACGAGCAGTACTTC. Full variable domain (remainder filled in from reference TRBV5-1 and TRBJ2-7): KAGVTQTPRYLIKTRGQQVTLSCSPISGHRSVSWYQQTPGQGLQFLFEYFSETQRNKGNFPGRFSGRQFSNSRSEMNVSTLELGDSALYLCASSLGLAVAPPYEQYFGPGTRLTVT.

The chain joins TRBV7-8 to TRBJ1-5; tentative D call: TRBD1 (5 bases). The V end lost 2 bases, the J end lost 4 bases, and 12 bases lay between the germline ends. Germline lookup yields CDR1 SGHVS and CDR2 FQNEAQ. The CDR3 extends over 15 amino acids. Here the CDR3 reads CASSLQGTANQPQHF. The CDR3 DNA reads as TGTGCCAGCAGCTTACAGGGAACAGCAAATCAGCCCCAGCATTTT.

This clone has just one count. The genes are TRBV27 and TRBJ1-2; TRBD1 matches 8 bases. V trimming: 5 bases; J trimming: 7 bases; junction bases outside the gene matches: 9. Germline V lookup: CDR1 MNHEY, CDR2 SMNVEV (reference sequence). The CDR3 totals 14 residues. The CDR3 DNA reads TGTGCCAGCAGTCCGGACAGGGAATACGGTGGCTACACCTTC. It is translated as CASSPDREYGGYTF.

This rearrangement joins TRBV7-6 to TRBJ1-2; tentative D call: TRBD1 (6 bases). This CDR3 region has 13 residues. The ends were cut back, 5 bases at V and 2 bases at J, with 9 bases in the middle. Germline lookup yields CDR1 SGHVS and CDR2 FNYEAQ. The CDR3 sequence is CASSPTGNYGYTF. CDR3 nucleotide sequence: TGTGCCAGCAGCCCCACAGGGAACTATGGCTACACCTTC. Drawing the rest from reference TRBV7-6 and TRBJ1-2, the complete variable domain is GAGVSQSPRYKVTKRGQDVALRCDPISGHVSLYWYRQALGQGPEFLTYFNYEAQQDKSGLPNDRFSAERPEGSISTLTIQRTEQRDSAMYRCASSPTGNYGYTFGSGTRLTVV.